A few counts support the clone carrying this T cell receptor beta chain. With 5 bases removed from V and 4 bases from J, the gap between germline ends came to 17 bases. Germline CDR1 reads SGHAT; CDR2 reads FQNNGV. The CDR3 spans 15 residues. The sample originates from a study of patients and donors after allogeneic stem cell transplantation. TCRdb called the RT-PCR reads again in MiXCR, with one record for every CDR3 protein. The top ten hold around 7.9% of the sample, which has over 350,000 distinct CDR3 sequences, 16% seen once. The sample consisted of blood, either unsorted or a sorted T cell fraction (not recorded which). V and J are TRBV11-2 and TRBJ1-1; no reliable D call. The TCR sequence derives from a human donor who was either an allogeneic HSCT recipient or a stem cell or donor lymphocyte infusion donor (not recorded which). It is not recorded whose cells these are; they may come from a transplant donor. The CDR3 spells CASSRLKGGGTEAFF. The DNA for the CDR3 is TGTGCCAGCAGCCGTCTAAAGGGTGGAGGCACTGAAGCTTTCTTT. Complete variable domain (other parts from reference TRBV11-2 and TRBJ1-1): EAGVAQSPRYKIIEKRQSVAFWCNPISGHATLYWYQQILGQGPKLLIQFQNNGVVDDSQLPKDRFSAERLKGVDSTLKIQPAKLEDSAVYLCASSRLKGGGTEAFFGQGTRLTVV.